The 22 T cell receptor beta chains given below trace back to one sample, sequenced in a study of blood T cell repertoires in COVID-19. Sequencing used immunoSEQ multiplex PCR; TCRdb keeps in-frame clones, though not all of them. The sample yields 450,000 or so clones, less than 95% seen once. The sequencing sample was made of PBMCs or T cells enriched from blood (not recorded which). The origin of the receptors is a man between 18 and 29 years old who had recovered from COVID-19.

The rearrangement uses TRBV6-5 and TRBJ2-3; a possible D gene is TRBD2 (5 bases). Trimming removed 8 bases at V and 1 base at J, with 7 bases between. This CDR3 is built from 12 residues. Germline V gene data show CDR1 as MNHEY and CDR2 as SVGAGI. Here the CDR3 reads CASLEGTDTQYF. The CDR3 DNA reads TGTGCCAGCTTGGAGGGCACAGATACGCAGTATTTT.

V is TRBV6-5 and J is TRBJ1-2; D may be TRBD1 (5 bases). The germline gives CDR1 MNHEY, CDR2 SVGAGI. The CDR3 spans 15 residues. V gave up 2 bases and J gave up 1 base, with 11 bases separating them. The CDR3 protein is CASSYATRDNYGYTF. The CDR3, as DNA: TGTGCCAGCAGTTACGCGACCAGGGATAACTATGGCTACACCTTC.

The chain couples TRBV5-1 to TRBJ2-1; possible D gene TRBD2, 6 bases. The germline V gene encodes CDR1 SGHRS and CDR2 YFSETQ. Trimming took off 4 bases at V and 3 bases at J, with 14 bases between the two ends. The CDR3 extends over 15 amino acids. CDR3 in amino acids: CASSPQAGLYNEQFF. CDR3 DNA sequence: TGCGCCAGCAGCCCTCAGGCGGGACTCTACAATGAGCAGTTCTTC.

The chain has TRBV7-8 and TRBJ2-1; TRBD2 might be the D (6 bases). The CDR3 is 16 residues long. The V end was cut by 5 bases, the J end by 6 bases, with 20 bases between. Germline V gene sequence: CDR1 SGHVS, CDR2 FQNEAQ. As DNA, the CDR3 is TGTGCCAGCAGCCTACCCCGGAGGGGCTCGGGCAATGAGCAGTTCTTC. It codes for CASSLPRRGSGNEQFF.

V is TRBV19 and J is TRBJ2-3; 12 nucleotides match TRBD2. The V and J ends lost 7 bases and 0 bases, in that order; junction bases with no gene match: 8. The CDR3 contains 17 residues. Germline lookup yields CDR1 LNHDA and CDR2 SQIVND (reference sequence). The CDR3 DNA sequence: TGTGCCAGTACGGTAACCGGGACTAGCGGGAGCACAGATACGCAGTATTTT. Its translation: CASTVTGTSGSTDTQYF.

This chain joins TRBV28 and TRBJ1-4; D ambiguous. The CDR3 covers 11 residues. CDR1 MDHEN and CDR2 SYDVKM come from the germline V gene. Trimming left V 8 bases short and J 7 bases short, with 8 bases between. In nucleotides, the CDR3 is TGTGCCAGCTTCCCATTTGAAAAACTGTTTTTT. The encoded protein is CASFPFEKLFF.

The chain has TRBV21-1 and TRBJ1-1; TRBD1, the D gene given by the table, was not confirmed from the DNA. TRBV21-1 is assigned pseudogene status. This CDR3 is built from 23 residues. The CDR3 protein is CASSKGKRQDPTRSRGPNTEAFF. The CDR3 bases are TGTGCCAGCAGCAAAGGGAAAAGGCAGGACCCGACAAGGAGTAGGGGGCCGAACACTGAAGCTTTCTTT.

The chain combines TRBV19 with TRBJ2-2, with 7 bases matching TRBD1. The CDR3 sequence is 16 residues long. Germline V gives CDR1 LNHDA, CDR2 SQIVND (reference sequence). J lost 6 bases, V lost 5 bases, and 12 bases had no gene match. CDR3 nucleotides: TGTGCCAGTAGTCTTGACTTGACAGGGTGGGCCGGGGAGCTGTTTTTT. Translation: CASSLDLTGWAGELFF.

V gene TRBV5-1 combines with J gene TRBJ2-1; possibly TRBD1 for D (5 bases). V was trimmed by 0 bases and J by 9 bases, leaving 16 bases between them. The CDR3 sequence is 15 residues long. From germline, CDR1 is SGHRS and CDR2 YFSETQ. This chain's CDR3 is CASSLEPHAQGEQFF. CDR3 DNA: TGCGCCAGCAGCTTGGAGCCCCACGCGCAGGGTGAGCAGTTCTTC.

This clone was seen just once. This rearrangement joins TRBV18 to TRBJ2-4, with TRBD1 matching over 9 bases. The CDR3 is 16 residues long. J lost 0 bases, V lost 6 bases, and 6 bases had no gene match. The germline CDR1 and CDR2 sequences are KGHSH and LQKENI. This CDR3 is CASSVGQGIAKNIQYF. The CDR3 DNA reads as TGTGCCAGCTCCGTGGGACAGGGAATAGCCAAAAACATTCAGTACTTC.

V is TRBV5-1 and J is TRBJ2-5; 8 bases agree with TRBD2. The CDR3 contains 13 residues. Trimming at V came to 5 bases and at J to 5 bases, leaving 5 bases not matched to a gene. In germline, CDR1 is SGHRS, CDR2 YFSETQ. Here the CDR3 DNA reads TGCGCCAGCAGGCAGCGGGAGTTGGAGACCCAGTACTTC. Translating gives CASRQRELETQYF.

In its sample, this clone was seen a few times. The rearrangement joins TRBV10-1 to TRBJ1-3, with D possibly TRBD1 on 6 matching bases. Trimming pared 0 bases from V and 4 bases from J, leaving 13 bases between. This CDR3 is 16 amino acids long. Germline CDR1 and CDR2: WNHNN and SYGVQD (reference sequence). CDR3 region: CASSESRRGFGNTIYF. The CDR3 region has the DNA TGCGCCAGCAGTGAGTCGAGAAGGGGGTTCGGAAACACCATATATTTT.

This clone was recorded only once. The CDR3 reads CASSLNSGQETQYF. CDR3 bases: TGTGCCAGCAGCTTAAATAGCGGACAAGAGACCCAGTACTTC. The chain couples TRBV11-2 to TRBJ2-5, with a possible D match to TRBD2 (6 bases). The length of the CDR3 is 14 residues. The germline V gene encodes CDR1 SGHAT and CDR2 FQNNGV. V was trimmed by 2 bases and J by 2 bases, leaving 9 bases between them.

In nucleotides, the CDR3 is TGTGCCACCAGCAGGTGGGGACTAGCGGGAGCAGATACGCAGTATTTT. This sequence encodes CATSRWGLAGADTQYF. The gene calls are TRBV15 and TRBJ2-3; 14 bases agree with TRBD2. The V and J ends lost 3 bases and 4 bases, in that order; junction bases with no gene match: 3. Germline values: CDR1 LNHNV, CDR2 YYDKDF (reference sequence). The CDR3 is 16 amino acids. The full variable domain, completed using reference TRBV15 and TRBJ2-3, is DAMVIQNPRYQVTQFGKPVTLSCSQTLNHNVMYWYQQKSSQAPKLLFHYYDKDFNNEADTPDNFQSRRPNTSFCFLDIRSPGLGDTAMYLCATSRWGLAGADTQYFGPGTRLTVL.

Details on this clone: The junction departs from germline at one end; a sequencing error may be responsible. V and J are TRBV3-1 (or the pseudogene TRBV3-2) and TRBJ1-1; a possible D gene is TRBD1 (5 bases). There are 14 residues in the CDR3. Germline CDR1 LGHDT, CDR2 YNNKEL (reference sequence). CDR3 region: CASSQDGANTEAFF. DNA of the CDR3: TGTGCCAGCAGCCAAGATGGGGCGAACACCGAAGCTTTCTTT.

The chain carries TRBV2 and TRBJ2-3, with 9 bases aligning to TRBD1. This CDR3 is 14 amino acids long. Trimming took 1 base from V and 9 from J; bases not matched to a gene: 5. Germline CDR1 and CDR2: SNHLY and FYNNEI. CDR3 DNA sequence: TGTGCCAGCAGTGAAGTGGGACAGGGAGGGACGCAGTATTTT. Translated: CASSEVGQGGTQYF.

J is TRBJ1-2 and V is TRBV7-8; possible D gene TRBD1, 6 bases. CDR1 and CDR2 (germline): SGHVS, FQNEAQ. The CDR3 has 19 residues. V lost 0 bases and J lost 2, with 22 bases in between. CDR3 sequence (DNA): TGTGCCAGCAGCTTAGCTATTGAACTGGGACATACGAAAAACTATGGCTACACCTTC. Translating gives CASSLAIELGHTKNYGYTF.

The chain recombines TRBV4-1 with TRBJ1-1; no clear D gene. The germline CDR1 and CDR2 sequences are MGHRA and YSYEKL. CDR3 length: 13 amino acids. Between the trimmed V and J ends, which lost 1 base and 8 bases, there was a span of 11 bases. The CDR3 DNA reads TGCGCCAGCAGCCAAGCCGAGTTTTCCGAAGCTTTCTTT. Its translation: CASSQAEFSEAFF.

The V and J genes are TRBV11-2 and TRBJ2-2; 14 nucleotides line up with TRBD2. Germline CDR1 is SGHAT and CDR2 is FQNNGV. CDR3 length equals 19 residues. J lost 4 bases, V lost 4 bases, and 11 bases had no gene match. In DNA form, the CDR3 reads TGTGCCAGCAGCTCCCTAACTGGGACTAGCGGGAGTCTCACCGGGGAGCTGTTTTTT. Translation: CASSSLTGTSGSLTGELFF.

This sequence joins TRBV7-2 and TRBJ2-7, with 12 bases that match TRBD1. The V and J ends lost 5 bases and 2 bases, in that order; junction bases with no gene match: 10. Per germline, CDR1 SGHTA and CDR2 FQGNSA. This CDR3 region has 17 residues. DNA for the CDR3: TGTGCCAGCAGCCCAGGGGACAGGGGGCGCAATACCTACGAGCAGTACTTC. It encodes CASSPGDRGRNTYEQYF.

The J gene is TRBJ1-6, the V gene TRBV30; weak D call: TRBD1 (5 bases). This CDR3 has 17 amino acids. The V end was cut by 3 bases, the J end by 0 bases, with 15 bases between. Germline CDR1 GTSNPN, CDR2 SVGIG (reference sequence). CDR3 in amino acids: CAWRMGLISSYNSPLHF. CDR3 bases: TGTGCCTGGAGGATGGGACTGATAAGCTCCTATAATTCACCCCTCCACTTT.

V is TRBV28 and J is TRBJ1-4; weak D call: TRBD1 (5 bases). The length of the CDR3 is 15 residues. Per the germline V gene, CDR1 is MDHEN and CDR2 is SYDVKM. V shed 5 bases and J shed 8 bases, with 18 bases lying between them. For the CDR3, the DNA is TGTGCCAGCAGTCCCCCCGGCTCCGGGGGGGAAAAACTGTTTTTT. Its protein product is CASSPPGSGGEKLFF.